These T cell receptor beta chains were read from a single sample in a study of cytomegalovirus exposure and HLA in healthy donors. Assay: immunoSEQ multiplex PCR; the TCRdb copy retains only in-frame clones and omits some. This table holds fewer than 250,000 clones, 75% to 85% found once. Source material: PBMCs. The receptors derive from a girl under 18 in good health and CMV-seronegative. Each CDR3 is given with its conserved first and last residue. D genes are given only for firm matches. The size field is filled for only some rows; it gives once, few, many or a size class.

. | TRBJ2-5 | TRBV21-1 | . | TGTGCCAGCAGCGCTCCGGGACTAGCGGGGGCCAACTACCTGTACCAAGAGACCCAGTACTTC | CASSAPGLAGANYLYQETQYF
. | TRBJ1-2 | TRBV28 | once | TGTGCCAGCATGCAGTTAGGGGCAGGAACTATTCTTTATGGCTACACCTTC | CASMQLGAGTILYGYTF
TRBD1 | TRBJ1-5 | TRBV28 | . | TGTGCCAGCCGAAGTGAGGGGGCAGGCAATCAGCCCCAGCATTTT | CASRSEGAGNQPQHF
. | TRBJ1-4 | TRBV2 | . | TGTGCCACTCAACAGAGGAGGGTGGGTGAAAAACTGTTTTTT | CATQQRRVGEKLFF
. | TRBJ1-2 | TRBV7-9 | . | TGTGCCAGCAGCCCAGCGGGGTCTGGGTATGGCTACACCTTC | CASSPAGSGYGYTF
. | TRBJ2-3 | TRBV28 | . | TGTGCCAGCAGCCTTTTGTGGCGGAAGACCACAGATACGCAGTATTTT | CASSLLWRKTTDTQYF
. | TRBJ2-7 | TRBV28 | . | TGTGCCAGCACGAAAGGGCGGACAGAGCAGTACTTC | CASTKGRTEQYF
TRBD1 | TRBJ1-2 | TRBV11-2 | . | TGTGCCAGCAGCCCGCCGGGACAGGGGGCTGGCTACACCTTC | CASSPPGQGAGYTF
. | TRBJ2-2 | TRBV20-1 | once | TGCGCCTCAGGGTCCGGGGAGCTGTTTTTT | CASGSGELFF
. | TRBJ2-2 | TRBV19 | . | TGTGCCAGTGGGAAGCAGGGGCGCCCATCGGCCGGTCTCAGGGAGCTGTTTTTT | CASGKQGRPSAGLRELFF
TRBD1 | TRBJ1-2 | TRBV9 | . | TGTGCCAGCAGCGCTAGGACAGGGCCGGGGGGCTACACCTTC | CASSARTGPGGYTF
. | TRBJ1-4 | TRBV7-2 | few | TGTGCCAGCAGCCCAGGGGCAGGTGAAAAACTGTTTTTT | CASSPGAGEKLFF
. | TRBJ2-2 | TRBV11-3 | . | TGTGCCAGCAGCTCCCGGACCGGGGAGCTGTTTTTT | CASSSRTGELFF
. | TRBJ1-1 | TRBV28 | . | TGTGCCAGCAGTCAATCTACCTCGGTGAACACTGAAGCTTTCTTT | CASSQSTSVNTEAFF
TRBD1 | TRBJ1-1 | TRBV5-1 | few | TGCGCCAGCAGCGGGACAGGGGGCGCTTCTGAAGCTTTCTTT | CASSGTGGASEAFF
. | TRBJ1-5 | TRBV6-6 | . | TGTGCCAGCAGTTACTTTAGACAGAGCAATCAGCCCCAGCATTTT | CASSYFRQSNQPQHF
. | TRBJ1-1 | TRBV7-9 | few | TGTGCCAGCAGCGCCGGGAGTATGAACACTGAAGCTTTCTTT | CASSAGSMNTEAFF
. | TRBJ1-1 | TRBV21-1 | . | TGTGCCAGCAGCAAAGAGTCGGAGTGTAACACTGAAGCTTTCTTT | CASSKESECNTEAFF
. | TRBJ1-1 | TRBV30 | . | TGTGCCTGGAGTGCAAGGGGGAACACTGAAGCTTTCTTT | CAWSARGNTEAFF
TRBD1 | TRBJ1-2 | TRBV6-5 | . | TGTGCCAGCATTCCCTCAACCGGGACAGGGAAGGGCTACACCTTC | CASIPSTGTGKGYTF
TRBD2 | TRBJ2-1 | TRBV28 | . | TGTGCCAGCAGTTTCTTGGGGAGGGAGAGTGAGCAGTTCTTC | CASSFLGRESEQFF
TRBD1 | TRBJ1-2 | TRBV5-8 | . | TGTGCCAGCAGCTTGGAGGACAGGGGGCATGGCTACACCTTC | CASSLEDRGHGYTF
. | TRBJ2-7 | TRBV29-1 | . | TGCAGCGTTGGGGACACCGGGATCTCCTACGAGCAGTACTTC | CSVGDTGISYEQYF
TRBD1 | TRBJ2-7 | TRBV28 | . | TGTGCCAGCACTTTACTCGGGACAGGGGGTTCCTACGAGCAGTACTTC | CASTLLGTGGSYEQYF
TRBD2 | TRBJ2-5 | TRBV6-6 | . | TGTGCCAGCAGAAGCGGGGGGGCGTCAGAGACCCAGTACTTC | CASRSGGASETQYF
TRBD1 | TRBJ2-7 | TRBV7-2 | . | TGTGCCAGCAGCCCGGACAGGGAGAGATACGAGCAGTACTTC | CASSPDRERYEQYF
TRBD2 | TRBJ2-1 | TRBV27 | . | TGTGCCAGCAGTGGACTAGCGGCCTACAATGAGCAGTTCTTC | CASSGLAAYNEQFF
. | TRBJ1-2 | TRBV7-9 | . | TGTGCCAGCAGCTCAGACCGGGAGGACTATGGCTACACCTTC | CASSSDREDYGYTF
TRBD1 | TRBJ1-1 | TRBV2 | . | TGTGCCAGCATAGGGACAGGGAACACTGAAGCTTTCTTT | CASIGTGNTEAFF
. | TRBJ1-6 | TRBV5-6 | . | TGTGCCAGCAGCTTGGCCGATGAGGATTCACCCCTCCACTTT | CASSLADEDSPLHF
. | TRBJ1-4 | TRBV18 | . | TGTGCCAGCTCACCACGACAGACAACTAATGAAAAACTGTTTTTT | CASSPRQTTNEKLFF
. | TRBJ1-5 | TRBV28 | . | TGTGCCAGCAGCCCTTTGGGACTACAGGGAGGGCGGGTTATACAGCCCCAGCATTTT | CASSPLGLQGGRVIQPQHF
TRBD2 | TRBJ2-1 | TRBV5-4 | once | TGTGCCAGCAGTGATAGCGGGGGGGCCTACAATGAGCAGTTCTTC | CASSDSGGAYNEQFF
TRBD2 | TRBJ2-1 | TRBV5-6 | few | TGTGCCAGCAGCTTGATTCGCGGGAGGGATTACAATGAGCAGTTCTTC | CASSLIRGRDYNEQFF
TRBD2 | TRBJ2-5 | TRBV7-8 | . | TGTGCCAGCAGCTCCCGGACTAGCGGGGGGCCCCGCCAAGAGACCCAGTACTTC | CASSSRTSGGPRQETQYF
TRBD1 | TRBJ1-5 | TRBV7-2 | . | TGTGCCAGCAGCCAGACAGGGAGAAATCAGCCCCAGCATTTT | CASSQTGRNQPQHF
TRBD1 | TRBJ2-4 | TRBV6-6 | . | TGTGCCAGCAGTGCAATGGGACAGATAAACATTCAGTACTTC | CASSAMGQINIQYF
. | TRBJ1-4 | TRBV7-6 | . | TGTGCCAGCAGCCGCGGGGTGGAGGAAAAACTGTTTTTT | CASSRGVEEKLFF
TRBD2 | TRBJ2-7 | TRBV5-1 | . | TGCGCCAGCAGCCCGGTCGGGACTACTTTTTACGAGCAGTACTTC | CASSPVGTTFYEQYF
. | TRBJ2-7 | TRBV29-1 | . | TGCAGCGTTCGCGGGGCGACCTACGAGCAGTACTTC | CSVRGATYEQYF
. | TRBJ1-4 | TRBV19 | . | TGTGCCAGTAGTCCGGACCCCCAGACAGCAACTAATGAAAAACTGTTTTTT | CASSPDPQTATNEKLFF
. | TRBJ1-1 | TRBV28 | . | TGTGCCAGCAGTCCCGCAGGGGTTACGGCTTTCTTT | CASSPAGVTAFF
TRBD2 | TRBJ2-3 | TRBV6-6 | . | TGTGCCAGCAGCAGCGGGGGTTCTAGCACAGATACGCAGTATTTT | CASSSGGSSTDTQYF
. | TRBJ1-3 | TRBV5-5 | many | TGTGCCAGCAGCTTCGCACAGGGAAGGTACTCTGGAAACACCATATATTTT | CASSFAQGRYSGNTIYF
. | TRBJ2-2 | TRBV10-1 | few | TGCGCCAGCAGTGGAGAACTCGGGGAGCTGTTTTTT | CASSGELGELFF
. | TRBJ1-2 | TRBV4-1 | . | TGCGCCAGCAGCGCGGGAGGGTATGGCTACACCTTC | CASSAGGYGYTF
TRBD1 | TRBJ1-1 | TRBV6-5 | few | TGTGCCAGCAGTATAACAGGGGGAGGGACTGAAGCTTTCTTT | CASSITGGGTEAFF
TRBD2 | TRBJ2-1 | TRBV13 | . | TGTGCCAGCAGCTTCGGAGCGGGAGCCTACAATGAGCAGTTCTTC | CASSFGAGAYNEQFF
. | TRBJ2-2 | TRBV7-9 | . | TGTGCCAGCAGCTTACGAGGGCGGGTGGCCGGGGAGCTGTTTTTT | CASSLRGRVAGELFF
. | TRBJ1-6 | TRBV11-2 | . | TGTGCCAGCAGCCTACAGGGCCATGGTAATTCACCCCTCCACTTT | CASSLQGHGNSPLHF
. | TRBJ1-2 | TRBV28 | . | TGTGCCAGCTCGGGTTGGAGAGGACAGCGAGCCTCCTATGGCTACACCTTC | CASSGWRGQRASYGYTF